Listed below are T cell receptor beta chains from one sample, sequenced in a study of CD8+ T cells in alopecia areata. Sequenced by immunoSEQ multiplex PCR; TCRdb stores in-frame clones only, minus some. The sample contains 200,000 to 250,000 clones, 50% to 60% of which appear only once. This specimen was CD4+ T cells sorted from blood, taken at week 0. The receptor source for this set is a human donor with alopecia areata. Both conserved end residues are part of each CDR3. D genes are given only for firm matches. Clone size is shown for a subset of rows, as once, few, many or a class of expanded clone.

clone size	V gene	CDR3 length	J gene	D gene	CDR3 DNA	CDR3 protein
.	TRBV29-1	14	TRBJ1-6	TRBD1	TGCAGCGTGGCCCTCAGGGGGGAGAATTCACCCCTCCACTTT	CSVALRGENSPLHF
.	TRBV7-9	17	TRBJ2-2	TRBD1	TGTGCCAGCAGCTTAGACCACGCAGGGGGCGTCACCGGGGAGCTGTTTTTT	CASSLDHAGGVTGELFF
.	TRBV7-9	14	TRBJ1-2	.	TGTGCCAGCAGCTACCTTGACGGCAACTATGGCTACACCTTC	CASSYLDGNYGYTF
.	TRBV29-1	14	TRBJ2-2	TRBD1	TGCAGCGTTGGATACCAGGGGGCGTCCGGGGAGCTGTTTTTT	CSVGYQGASGELFF
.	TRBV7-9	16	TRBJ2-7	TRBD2	TGTGCCAGCAGCTTATTTCCAGCGGGGAACTCCTACGAGCAGTACTTC	CASSLFPAGNSYEQYF
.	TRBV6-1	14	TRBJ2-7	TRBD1	TGTGCCAGCAGCTCGGGACAGGGGTTTTACGAGCAGTACTTC	CASSSGQGFYEQYF
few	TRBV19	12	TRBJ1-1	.	TGTGCCAGTAGCCAGGAATACACTGAAGCTTTCTTT	CASSQEYTEAFF
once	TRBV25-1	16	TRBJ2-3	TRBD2	TGTGCCAGCAGCCTAGCGGGAGGGCCCCGCACAGATACGCAGTATTTT	CASSLAGGPRTDTQYF
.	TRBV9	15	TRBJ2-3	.	TGTGCCAGCAGCCATAGGGAGGGGGTCACAGATACGCAGTATTTT	CASSHREGVTDTQYF
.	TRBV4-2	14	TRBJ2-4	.	TGTGCCAGCAGCCAGGCTAGATCCAAAAACATTCAGTACTTC	CASSQARSKNIQYF
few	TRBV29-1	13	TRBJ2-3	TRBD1	TGCAGCGTTGAGACAGGGTTGACAGATACGCAGTATTTT	CSVETGLTDTQYF
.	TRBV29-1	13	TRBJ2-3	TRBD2	TGCAGCGTTCAAGCGGGAGTGGGAGATACGCAGTATTTT	CSVQAGVGDTQYF
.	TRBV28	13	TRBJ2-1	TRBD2	TGTGCCAGCAGTCCTCTAGCGGAGGGCGAGCAGTTCTTC	CASSPLAEGEQFF
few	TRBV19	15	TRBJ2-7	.	TGTGCCAGTAGTATGGGCACGGCTGGCTCCTACGAGCAGTACTTC	CASSMGTAGSYEQYF
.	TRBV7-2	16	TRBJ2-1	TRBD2	TGTGCCAGCAGACAGACTAGCGGGGGGTTTTACGAGGAGCAGTTCTTC	CASRQTSGGFYEEQFF
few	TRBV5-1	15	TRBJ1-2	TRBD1	TGCGCCAGCAGCACGACAGGGCTGCTTAACTATGGCTACACCTTC	CASSTTGLLNYGYTF
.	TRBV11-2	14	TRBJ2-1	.	TGTGCCAGCAGCTTTGGGACTTTTTACAATGAGCAGTTCTTC	CASSFGTFYNEQFF
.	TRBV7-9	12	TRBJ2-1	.	TGTGCCAGCAGCACCGTTACGCGAGGGCAGTTCTTC	CASSTVTRGQFF
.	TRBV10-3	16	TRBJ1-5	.	TGTGCCATCAGCGAGACAGATCTACTTAGCAATCAGCCCCAGCATTTT	CAISETDLLSNQPQHF
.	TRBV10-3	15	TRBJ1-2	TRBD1	TGTGCCATCAGTGATCTAGGGACAGGGAACTATGGCTACACCTTC	CAISDLGTGNYGYTF
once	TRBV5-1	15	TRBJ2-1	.	TGCGCCAGCAGCGGACCGGGACATCAGAACAATGAGCAGTTCTTC	CASSGPGHQNNEQFF
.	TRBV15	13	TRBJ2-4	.	TGTGCCACCAGCAGAGATGGTCGGTCGGTTCAGTACTTC	CATSRDGRSVQYF
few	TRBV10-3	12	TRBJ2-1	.	TGTGCCATCGGAACAGGGTTCGATGAGCAGTTCTTC	CAIGTGFDEQFF
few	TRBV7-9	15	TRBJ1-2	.	TGTGCCAGCAGCTTAGGAGGCAGGGAGGGGTATGGCTACACCTTC	CASSLGGREGYGYTF
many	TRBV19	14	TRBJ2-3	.	TGTGCCAGTAGTGTGGGACGCCGCACAGATACGCAGTATTTT	CASSVGRRTDTQYF
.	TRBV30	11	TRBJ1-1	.	TGTGCCTCAATGCTGAACACTGAAGCTTTCTTT	CASMLNTEAFF
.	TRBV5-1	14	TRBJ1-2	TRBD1	TGCGCCAGCAGCTCCGGACAGGAAGGGTATGGCTACACCTTC	CASSSGQEGYGYTF
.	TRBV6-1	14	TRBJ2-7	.	TGTGCCAGTGACCTTCGGGTGCCTCCCTACGAGCAGTACTTC	CASDLRVPPYEQYF
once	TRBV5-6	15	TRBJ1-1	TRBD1	TGTGCCAGCAGCGTCTGGACAGGGGTTAACACTGAAGCTTTCTTT	CASSVWTGVNTEAFF
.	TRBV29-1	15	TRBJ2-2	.	TGCAGCGTTGAAGCCTTATGGGGTGGGACCGGGGAGCTGTTTTTT	CSVEALWGGTGELFF
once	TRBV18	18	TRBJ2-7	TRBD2	TGTGCCAGCTCACCACCCGGCCTAGCGGGAGGAACCGCCTACGAGCAGTACTTC	CASSPPGLAGGTAYEQYF
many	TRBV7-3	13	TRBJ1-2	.	TGTGCCAGCGCATTCGAGAGGGGATCTTACTACACCTTC	CASAFERGSYYTF
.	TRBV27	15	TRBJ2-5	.	TGTGCCAGCAGTTCCCCCTCCCTTGGACAAGAGACCCAGTACTTC	CASSSPSLGQETQYF
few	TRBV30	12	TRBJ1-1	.	TGTGCCTGGATGGTGGGAAACACTGAAGCTTTCTTT	CAWMVGNTEAFF
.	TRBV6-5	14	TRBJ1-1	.	TGTGCCAGCAGTCCAACGACGGCGGACACTGAAGCTTTCTTT	CASSPTTADTEAFF
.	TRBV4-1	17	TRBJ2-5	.	TGCGCCAGCAGCCAAAGTGTGACGGTTAGGCAGGAAGAGACCCAGTACTTC	CASSQSVTVRQEETQYF
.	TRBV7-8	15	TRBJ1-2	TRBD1	TGTGCCAGCTTTTCGAAAAAAGGACAGGGGGACGGCTACACCTTC	CASFSKKGQGDGYTF
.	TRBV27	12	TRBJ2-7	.	TGTGCCAGCAGTTTAAAGGGATTCGAGCAGTACTTC	CASSLKGFEQYF
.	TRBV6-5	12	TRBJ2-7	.	TGTGCCAGCAGCGCGGACTCCTACGAGCAGTACTTC	CASSADSYEQYF
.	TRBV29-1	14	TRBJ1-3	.	TGCAGCGTTAGGGGGACCGTCTCTGGAAACACCATATATTTT	CSVRGTVSGNTIYF
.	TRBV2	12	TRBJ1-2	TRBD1	TGTGCCAGCAGGACAGGGGGCTATGGCTACACCTTC	CASRTGGYGYTF